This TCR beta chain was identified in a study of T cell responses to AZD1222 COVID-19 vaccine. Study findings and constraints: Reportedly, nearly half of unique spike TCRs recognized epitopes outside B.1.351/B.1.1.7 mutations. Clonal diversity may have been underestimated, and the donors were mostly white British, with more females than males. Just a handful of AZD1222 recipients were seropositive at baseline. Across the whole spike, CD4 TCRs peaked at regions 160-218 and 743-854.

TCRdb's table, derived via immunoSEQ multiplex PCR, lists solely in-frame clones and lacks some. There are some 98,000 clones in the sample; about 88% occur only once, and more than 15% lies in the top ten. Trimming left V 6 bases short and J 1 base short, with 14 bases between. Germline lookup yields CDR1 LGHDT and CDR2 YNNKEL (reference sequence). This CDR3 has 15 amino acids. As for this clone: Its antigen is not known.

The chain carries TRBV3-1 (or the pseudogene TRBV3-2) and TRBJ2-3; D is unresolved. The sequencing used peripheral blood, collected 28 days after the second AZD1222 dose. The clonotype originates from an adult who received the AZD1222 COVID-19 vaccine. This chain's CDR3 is CASSLRPVGTDTQYF. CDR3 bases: TGTGCCAGCAGTTTGCGCCCCGTCGGCACAGATACGCAGTATTTT.